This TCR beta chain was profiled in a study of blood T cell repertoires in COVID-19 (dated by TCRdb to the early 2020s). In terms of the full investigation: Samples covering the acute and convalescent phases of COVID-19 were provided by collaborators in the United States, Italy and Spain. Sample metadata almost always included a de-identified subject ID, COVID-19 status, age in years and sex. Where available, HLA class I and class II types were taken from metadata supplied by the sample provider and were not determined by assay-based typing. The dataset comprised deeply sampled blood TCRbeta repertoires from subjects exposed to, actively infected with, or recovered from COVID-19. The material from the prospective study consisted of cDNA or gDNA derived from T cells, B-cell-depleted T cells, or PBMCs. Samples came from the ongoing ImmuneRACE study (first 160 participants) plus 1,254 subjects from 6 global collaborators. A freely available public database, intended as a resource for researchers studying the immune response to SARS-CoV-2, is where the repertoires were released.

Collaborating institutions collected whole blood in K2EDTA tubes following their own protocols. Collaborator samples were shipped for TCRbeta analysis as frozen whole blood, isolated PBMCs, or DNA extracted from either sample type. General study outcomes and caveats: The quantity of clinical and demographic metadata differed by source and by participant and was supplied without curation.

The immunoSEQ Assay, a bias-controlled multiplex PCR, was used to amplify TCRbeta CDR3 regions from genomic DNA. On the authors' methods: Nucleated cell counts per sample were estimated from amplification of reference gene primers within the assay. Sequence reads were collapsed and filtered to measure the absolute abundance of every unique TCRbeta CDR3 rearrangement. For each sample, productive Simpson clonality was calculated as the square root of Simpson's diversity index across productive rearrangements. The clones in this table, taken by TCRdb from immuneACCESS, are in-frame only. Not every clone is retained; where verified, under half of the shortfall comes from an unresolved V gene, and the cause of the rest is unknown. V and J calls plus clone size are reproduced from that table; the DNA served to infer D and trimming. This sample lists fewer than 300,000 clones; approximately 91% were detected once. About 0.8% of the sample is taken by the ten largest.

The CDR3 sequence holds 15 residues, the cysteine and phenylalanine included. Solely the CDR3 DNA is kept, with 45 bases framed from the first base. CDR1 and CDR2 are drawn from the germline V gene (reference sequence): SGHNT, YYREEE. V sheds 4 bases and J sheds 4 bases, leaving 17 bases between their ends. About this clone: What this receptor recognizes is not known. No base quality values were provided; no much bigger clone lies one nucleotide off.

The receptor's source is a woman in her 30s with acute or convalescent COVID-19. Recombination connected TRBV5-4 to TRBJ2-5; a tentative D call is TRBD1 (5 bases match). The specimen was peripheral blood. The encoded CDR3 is CASSGVVGAGETQYF. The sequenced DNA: TGTGCCAGCAGCGGGGTTGTTGGGGCCGGAGAGACCCAGTACTTC.